Here is one TCR beta chain with its context. This record belongs to a study of response to subunit inactivated influenza vaccine. Germline V CDR1 and CDR2: MNHEY, SMNVEV (reference sequence). The CDR3 is 15 residues long. Trimming took 6 bases from V and 3 from J; bases not matched to a gene: 3. TCRdb fed the RT-PCR reads into MiXCR, producing one record per CDR3 protein. The sample has about 240,000 distinct CDR3 sequences, 10% to 15% seen once. This specimen consisted of non-naive T cells sorted from PBMCs, obtained roughly 15 days before vaccination. The source of this sequence is a man aged 45-65 years who received an inactivated influenza vaccine. This chain joins TRBV27 and TRBJ2-2; TRBD2 matches 11 bases. The CDR3: CASRTGLADTGELFF. The CDR3 nucleotides are TGTGCCAGCAGGACGGGACTAGCGGACACCGGGGAGCTGTTTTTT.